What follows are 16 T cell receptor beta chains derived from one specimen sequenced in a study of shared clonotypes between healthy human individuals. Here immunoSEQ multiplex PCR was the method, and the copy in TCRdb shows in-frame clones only, minus some. This table has millions of clones, about 95% appearing once. Sequenced material: naive CD4+ T cells sorted from blood. Subset reported: CD45RA+ positively selected. The receptors originated from a man aged 18 to 30 in good health.

This chain joins TRBV29-1 and TRBJ2-2; TRBD2 aligns across 7 bases. V shed 4 bases and J 2 bases; nucleotides not matched to a gene: 4. The CDR3 covers 14 residues. Germline lookup yields CDR1 SQVTM and CDR2 ANQGSEA. In DNA, the CDR3 is TGCAGCGTTGGTGCTAGCGGCAACACCGGGGAGCTGTTTTTT. It specifies CSVGASGNTGELFF.

The gene calls are TRBV18 and TRBJ2-7; TRBD1 matches 7 bases. Germline trimming cut 6 bases from V and 3 bases from J; bases unmatched to any gene: 5. Per the germline V gene, CDR1 is KGHSH and CDR2 is LQKENI. CDR3 length: 13 amino acids. CDR3 DNA sequence: TGTGCCAGCTCTGAGGACAGGAGCTACGAGCAGTACTTC. It is translated as CASSEDRSYEQYF. The full variable domain, rest sourced from reference TRBV18 and TRBJ2-7, is NAGVMQNPRHLVRRRGQEARLRCSPMKGHSHVYWYRQLPEEGLKFMVYLQKENIIDESGMPKERFSAEFPKEGPSILRIQQVVRGDSAAYFCASSEDRSYEQYFGPGTRLTVT.

V and J are TRBV6-1 and TRBJ2-3, with 7 bases matching TRBD2. CDR1 MNHNS and CDR2 SASEGT come from the germline V gene. V shed 4 bases and J 1 base; nucleotides not matched to a gene: 11. This CDR3 spans 17 amino acids. CDR3 in DNA: TGTGCCAGCAGTGGACGAGTAGCGGGTTACCGCACAGATACGCAGTATTTT. Translated: CASSGRVAGYRTDTQYF.

The chain carries TRBV7-2 and TRBJ2-2; D remains ambiguous. The CDR3 has 15 residues. Trimming pared 2 bases from V and 7 bases from J, leaving 14 bases between. Germline V gene lookup returns CDR1 SGHTA and CDR2 FQGNSA. CDR3 sequence: CASSLSGGKRGELFF. The CDR3 DNA reads as TGTGCCAGCAGCTTATCAGGCGGAAAGCGCGGGGAGCTGTTTTTT.

In regard to this clone: In this CDR3 the conserved last residue, phenylalanine or tryptophan, is missing, so a read error is likely. The J gene is TRBJ1-1, the V gene TRBV7-3; D is ambiguous. In germline, CDR1 is SGHTA, CDR2 FQGTGA. V dropped 5 bases and J dropped 3 bases, with 10 bases sitting between them. CDR3 size: 13 residues. CDR3 nucleotide sequence: TGTGCCAGCAGCCGTAGGGCCGACACTGAAGCTTTCCTT. Its translation is CASSRRADTEAFL.

This clone was seen a few times. This chain connects TRBV2 to TRBJ1-6; D uncertain. This CDR3 region has 13 residues. Per the germline V gene, CDR1 is SNHLY and CDR2 is FYNNEI. The CDR3 region is CAAKVSVASPLHF. The CDR3 bases are TGTGCAGCGAAGGTCTCGGTCGCTTCACCCCTCCACTTT.

Note on this clone: Its ends do not fully match the called genes, so a read error is possible. This chain connects TRBV10-3 to TRBJ1-5; 8 nucleotides line up with TRBD1. The germline V gene has CDR1 ENHRY and CDR2 SYGVKD. The CDR3 consists of 14 residues. This chain's CDR3 is CAIGEDRVNQPQHF. CDR3 coding DNA: TGTGCCATCGGTGAGGACAGGGTCAATCAGCCCCAGCATTTT.

This chain connects TRBV5-6 to TRBJ2-2; D not resolved. The germline V and J ends were trimmed by 0 bases and 4 bases, with 10 bases remaining between them. Germline CDR1 SGHDT, CDR2 YYEEEE. CDR3 length: 15 residues. The CDR3 nucleotides read TGTGCCAGCAGCTTGGTAGGGATAGGCACCGGGGAGCTGTTTTTT. It is translated as CASSLVGIGTGELFF.

For this clone: Since a much larger clone is just one base distant, this may be a read error. This specimen includes other DNA sequences encoding the same CDR3. The chain joins TRBV5-4 to TRBJ2-5; 7 nucleotides match TRBD1. This CDR3 region has 14 residues. V was pared by 0 bases and J by 2 bases, with 1 base of the junction left unmatched. Germline assignment: CDR1 SGHNT and CDR2 YYREEE (reference sequence). CDR3 DNA: TGTGCCAGCAGCTTGGACAGGGGACAAGAGACCCAGTACTTC. This gives the protein CASSLDRGQETQYF.

This sequence joins TRBV5-4 and TRBJ1-1; 7 nucleotides agree with TRBD1. CDR1 and CDR2 (germline): SGHNT, YYREEE (reference sequence). This CDR3 contains 16 residues. With 2 bases clipped from V and 8 bases from J, the junction kept 15 bases outside the gene matches. The CDR3 region is CASSFTGATFRPEAFF. The CDR3 DNA is TGTGCCAGCAGCTTCACAGGGGCCACGTTCCGCCCCGAAGCTTTCTTT.

J is TRBJ2-7 and V is TRBV29-1; D is perhaps TRBD1 or TRBD2 (5 bases each). The V gene's germline CDR1 is SQVTM and CDR2 ANQGSEA. V lost 3 bases, J lost 3 bases, and 9 bases lay in between. There are 12 residues in the CDR3. CDR3 sequence: CSVEGENYEQYF. The CDR3 DNA reads as TGCAGCGTTGAGGGGGAGAACTACGAGCAGTACTTC.

Comments on this clone: The sample carries other DNA sequences with the same CDR3. The chain joins TRBV9 to TRBJ2-7, with a tentative D call TRBD1 (5 bases). The CDR3 sequence is 12 residues long. Between the trimmed V and J ends, which lost 4 bases and 4 bases, there was a span of 9 bases. CDR1 is SGDLS and CDR2 is YYNGEE in the germline V gene. The CDR3 loop is CASSPTGYEQYF. The DNA of the CDR3 is TGTGCCAGCAGCCCAACAGGATACGAGCAGTACTTC.

As for this clone: Being one base from a much bigger clone, this may be a read error. The CDR3 carries no conserved terminal phenylalanine or tryptophan, so it likely arises from a read error. V and J are TRBV10-3 and TRBJ1-1, with 10 bases identical to TRBD1. The germline V gene encodes CDR1 ENHRY and CDR2 SYGVKD. The CDR3 has 15 amino acids. V lost 2 bases, J lost 8 bases, and 8 bases stayed unmatched. The DNA for the CDR3 is TGTGCCATCAGTGAGGCCCCGGGGACAGGGGACGAAGCTTTCTCT. This sequence encodes CAISEAPGTGDEAFS.

The sample holds one count of this clone. V is TRBV6-6 and J is TRBJ1-1; no firm D call. This CDR3 is built from 14 residues. The germline V gene encodes CDR1 MNHNY and CDR2 SVGAGI (reference sequence). Trimming stripped 2 bases from V and 2 bases from J, with 9 bases between. The CDR3 DNA is TGTGCCAGCAGTTACGGGCAGATAAACACTGAAGCTTTCTTT. This translates into CASSYGQINTEAFF.

This rearrangement joins TRBV18 to TRBJ2-7; 7 bases align to TRBD2. The CDR3 covers 15 residues. Germline V CDR1 and CDR2: KGHSH, LQKENI. Germline trimming cut 6 bases from V and 2 bases from J; bases unmatched to any gene: 10. CDR3 residues: CASSPGRQDPYEQYF. The CDR3 DNA is TGTGCCAGCTCCCCCGGGAGGCAAGACCCCTACGAGCAGTACTTC. The variable domain in full, completed from reference TRBV18 and TRBJ2-7, reads NAGVMQNPRHLVRRRGQEARLRCSPMKGHSHVYWYRQLPEEGLKFMVYLQKENIIDESGMPKERFSAEFPKEGPSILRIQQVVRGDSAAYFCASSPGRQDPYEQYFGPGTRLTVT.

In this sample, this clone turned up once. The chain carries TRBV11-2 and TRBJ2-4; D call uncertain. V dropped 5 bases and J dropped 4 bases, with 6 bases sitting between them. CDR1 and CDR2 (germline): SGHAT, FQNNGV. The CDR3 length is 12 residues. The CDR3 DNA reads TGTGCCAGCAGCCCCCTGAAAAACATTCAGTACTTC. Its protein is CASSPLKNIQYF. The entire variable domain, with the rest obtained from reference TRBV11-2 and TRBJ2-4, is as follows: EAGVAQSPRYKIIEKRQSVAFWCNPISGHATLYWYQQILGQGPKLLIQFQNNGVVDDSQLPKDRFSAERLKGVDSTLKIQPAKLEDSAVYLCASSPLKNIQYFGAGTRLSVL.